This entry is about one TCR beta chain. This CDR3 is 17 amino acids long. The ends were cut back, 5 bases at V and 4 bases at J, with 21 bases in the middle. In germline, CDR1 is SGHTA, CDR2 FQGNSA. Sequenced by immunoSEQ multiplex PCR; TCRdb stores in-frame clones only, minus some. This sample has 100,000 to 150,000 clones; roughly 87% occur once, and the top ten carry 8% to 9%. This specimen comes from a study of control samples from healthy donors and cancer patients. Material: blood. This sequence was found in a man in his forties in good health. The chain combines TRBV7-2 with TRBJ1-3; unclear D gene. The CDR3 DNA sequence: TGTGCCAGCAGCGCTGGAGTCCGGTCCGTATACGGAAACACCATATATTTT. Its protein product is CASSAGVRSVYGNTIYF. The full variable domain, completed using reference TRBV7-2 and TRBJ1-3, is GAGVSQSPSNKVTEKGKDVELRCDPISGHTALYWYRQSLGQGLEFLIYFQGNSAPDKSGLPSDRFSAERTGGSVSTLTIQRTQQEDSAVYLCASSAGVRSVYGNTIYFGEGSWLTVV.